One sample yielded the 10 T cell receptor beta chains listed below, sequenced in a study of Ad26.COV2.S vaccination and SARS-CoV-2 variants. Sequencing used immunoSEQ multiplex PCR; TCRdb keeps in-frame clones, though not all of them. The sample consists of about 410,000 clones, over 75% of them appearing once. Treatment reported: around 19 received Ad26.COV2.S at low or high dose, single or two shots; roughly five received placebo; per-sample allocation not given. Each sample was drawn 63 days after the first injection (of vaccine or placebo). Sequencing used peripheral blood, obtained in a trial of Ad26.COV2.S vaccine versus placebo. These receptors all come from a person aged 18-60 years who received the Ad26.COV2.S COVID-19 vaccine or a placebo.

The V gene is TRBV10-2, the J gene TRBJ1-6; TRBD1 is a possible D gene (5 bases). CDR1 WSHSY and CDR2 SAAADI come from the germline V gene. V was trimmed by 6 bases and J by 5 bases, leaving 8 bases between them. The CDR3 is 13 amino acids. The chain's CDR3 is CASRTDHNSPLHF. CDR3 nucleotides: TGCGCCAGCAGGACAGACCATAATTCACCCCTCCACTTT.

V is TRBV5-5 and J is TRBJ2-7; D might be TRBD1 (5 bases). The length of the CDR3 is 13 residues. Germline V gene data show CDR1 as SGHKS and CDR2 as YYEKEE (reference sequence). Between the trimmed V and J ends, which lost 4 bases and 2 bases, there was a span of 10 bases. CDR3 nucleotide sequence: TGTGCCAGCAGCCCAGGGCCTCCCTACGAGCAGTACTTC. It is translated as CASSPGPPYEQYF.

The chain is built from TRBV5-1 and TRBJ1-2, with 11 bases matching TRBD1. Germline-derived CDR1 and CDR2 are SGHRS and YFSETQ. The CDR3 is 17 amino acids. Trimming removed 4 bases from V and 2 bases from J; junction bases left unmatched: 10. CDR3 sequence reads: CASSLQPGDRGNYGYTF. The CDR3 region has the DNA TGCGCCAGCAGCCTACAGCCGGGGGACAGGGGGAACTATGGCTACACCTTC.

The CDR3 DNA reads as TGTGCCAGCTCCCCCGGGCAGGTGAGGACCTACGAGCAGTACTTC. It is translated as CASSPGQVRTYEQYF. The rearrangement uses TRBV18 and TRBJ2-7; D not resolved. Trimming pared 6 bases from V and 2 bases from J, leaving 17 bases between. The CDR3 sequence is 15 residues long. Germline CDR1 reads KGHSH; CDR2 reads LQKENI. The whole variable domain, filled in from reference TRBV18 and TRBJ2-7, reads NAGVMQNPRHLVRRRGQEARLRCSPMKGHSHVYWYRQLPEEGLKFMVYLQKENIIDESGMPKERFSAEFPKEGPSILRIQQVVRGDSAAYFCASSPGQVRTYEQYFGPGTRLTVT.

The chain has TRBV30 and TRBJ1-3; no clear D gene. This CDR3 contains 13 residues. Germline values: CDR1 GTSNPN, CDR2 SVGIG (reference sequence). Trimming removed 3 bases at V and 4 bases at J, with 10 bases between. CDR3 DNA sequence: TGTGCCTGGAGGTGGGGTTCCGGAAACACCATATATTTT. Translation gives CAWRWGSGNTIYF.

As DNA, the CDR3 is TGTGCCAGCAGCTACCCGGGGCTAGCGGGGTACGAGCAGTACTTC. Amino acid sequence: CASSYPGLAGYEQYF. The V call is TRBV27, the J call TRBJ2-7, with 9 bases fitting TRBD2. The trim removed 6 bases at V and 4 bases at J, leaving 10 bases unmatched. From germline, CDR1 is MNHEY and CDR2 SMNVEV (reference sequence). The CDR3 extends over 15 amino acids.

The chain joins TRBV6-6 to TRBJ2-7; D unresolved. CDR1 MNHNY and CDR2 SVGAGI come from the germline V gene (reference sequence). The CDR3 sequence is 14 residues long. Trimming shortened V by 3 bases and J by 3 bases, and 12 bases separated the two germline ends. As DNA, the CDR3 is TGTGCCAGCAGTTATCGACCTGGAGACTACGAGCAGTACTTC. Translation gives CASSYRPGDYEQYF.

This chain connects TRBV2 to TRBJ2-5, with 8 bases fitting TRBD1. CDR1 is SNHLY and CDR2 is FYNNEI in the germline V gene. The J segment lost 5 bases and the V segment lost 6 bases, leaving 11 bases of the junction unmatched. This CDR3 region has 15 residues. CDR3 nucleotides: TGTGCCAGCAGGTCCACCGGGACAGGAGGGGAGACCCAGTACTTC. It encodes CASRSTGTGGETQYF.

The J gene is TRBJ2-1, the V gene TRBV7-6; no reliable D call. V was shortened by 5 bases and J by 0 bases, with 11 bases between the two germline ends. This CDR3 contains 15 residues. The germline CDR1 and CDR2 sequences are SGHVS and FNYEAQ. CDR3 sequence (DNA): TGTGCCAGCAGCCCAGCTACCCTCTCCTACAATGAGCAGTTCTTC. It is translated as CASSPATLSYNEQFF.

CDR3 residues: CASSLVATYEQYF. In nucleotides, the CDR3 is TGTGCCAGCAGCTTGGTTGCGACCTACGAGCAGTACTTC. V is TRBV5-8 and J is TRBJ2-7; D is uncertain. Per germline, CDR1 SGHTS and CDR2 YDEGEE. The CDR3 spans 13 residues. With 0 bases removed from V and 2 bases from J, the gap between germline ends came to 6 bases.